Sequencing of this TCR beta chain was carried out in a study of cytomegalovirus exposure and HLA in healthy donors. Study-wide context: From HLA-typed donors, an early data release held approximately 85 million unique TCRs. The study's findings and limits: A link between a missense DCLRE1C variant and TCR beta V- and J-gene trimming emerged from a later analysis. Rarity characterized most TCR sequences, yet some public TCRs appeared in many donors. In a later analysis, across HLA loci, associated TCR counts were highest for DRB1, lowest for HLA-C.

PCR primers comprised 60 Vbeta and 13 Jbeta primers. Libraries were prepared by immunoSEQ multiplex PCR; TCRdb keeps only in-frame clonotypes and omits some of them. Its clone listing holds under 95,000 clones. On this clone: The antigen is unknown.

Germline V gives CDR1 MDHEN, CDR2 SYDVKM. The CDR3 contains 13 residues. Trimming left V 4 bases short and J 13 bases short, with 19 bases between. The V and J genes are TRBV28 and TRBJ1-2, with D possibly matching TRBD1 (6 bases). Input material: PBMCs. This TCR derives from a man aged 50 to 60 in good health and CMV-seronegative. The CDR3 DNA sequence: TGTGCCAGCAGTTCTGCCCCACGGACAGCCAGCACCTTC. It yields the protein CASSSAPRTASTF.